The rows below give T cell receptor beta chains drawn from one sample of a study of post-analysis software for immune sequencing data. TCRdb re-derived calls from the PCR reads in MiXCR, one entry per CDR3 protein. There are under 650,000 distinct CDR3 sequences in the sample; about 40% occur only once, and 1.5% to 2% lies in the top ten. The specimen was blood. All receptors derive from a girl between 5 and 17 years old with multiple sclerosis. Each CDR3 is given with its conserved first and last residue. The D gene is left open where the match is weak. The size entry is marked missing in some rows and otherwise reads once, few, many or a size class.

V: TRBV20-1; J: TRBJ2-7; length: 11; size: few; D: -; CDR3: CSAQGSYEQYF; DNA: TGCAGTGCGCAGGGTTCGTACGAGCAGTACTTC
V: TRBV12-3/TRBV12-4; J: TRBJ1-2; length: 13; size: once; D: -; CDR3: CASSWETDYGYTF; DNA: TGTGCCAGCAGTTGGGAAACAGACTATGGCTACACCTTC
V: TRBV12-3/TRBV12-4; J: TRBJ1-1; length: 13; size: -; D: -; CDR3: CASSYDTGTEAFF; DNA: TGTGCCAGCAGTTACGACACTGGCACTGAAGCTTTCTTT
V: TRBV2; J: TRBJ2-4; length: 16; size: -; D: TRBD2; CDR3: CASSDPSGGALREQYF; DNA: TGTGCCAGCAGTGATCCTTCGGGGGGTGCCTTGAGGGAGCAGTACTTC
V: TRBV12-3/TRBV12-4; J: TRBJ2-7; length: 13; size: -; D: -; CDR3: CASGGGPSYEQYF; DNA: TGTGCCAGCGGGGGTGGGCCGTCCTACGAGCAGTACTTC
V: TRBV20-1; J: TRBJ2-7; length: 15; size: -; D: TRBD2; CDR3: CSARDQTSGVYEQYF; DNA: TGCAGTGCTAGAGATCAGACTAGCGGGGTCTACGAGCAGTACTTC
V: TRBV4-1; J: TRBJ2-7; length: 17; size: few; D: TRBD1; CDR3: CASSQRGLDRVRNEQYF; DNA: TGCGCCAGCAGCCAAAGGGGTTTGGACAGGGTAAGGAACGAGCAGTACTTC
V: TRBV4-1; J: TRBJ2-5; length: 15; size: -; D: -; CDR3: CASSQVVVARETQYF; DNA: TGCGCTAGCAGCCAAGTAGTTGTAGCCCGGGAGACCCAGTACTTC
V: TRBV5-1; J: TRBJ1-2; length: 16; size: -; D: TRBD1; CDR3: CASSPRDRGQDYGYTF; DNA: TGCGCCAGCAGCCCGCGGGACAGGGGGCAAGACTATGGCTACACCTTC
V: TRBV3-1; J: TRBJ2-1; length: 11; size: -; D: -; CDR3: CASSQVTEQFF; DNA: TGTGCCAGCAGCCAAGTGACAGAGCAGTTCTTC